This entry features one T cell receptor (beta chain) sequence. Its antigen remains unidentified. This sample is drawn from a study of OX40 agonist ivuxolimab in advanced cancers. Background on the study: Ivuxolimab, an agonistic anti-OX40 (CD134) antibody, was given to patients.

Sequenced by immunoSEQ multiplex PCR; TCRdb stores in-frame clones only, minus some. The table has approximately 50,000 clones, about 80% seen once. Patients had blood sampled at baseline and again on cycle 4 day 1 and cycle 7 day 1. Broader study findings: At doses 0.1 to 3.0 mg/kg, CD4+ and CD8+ clones expanded. Partial responders at 0.1-3.0 mg/kg showed near-lowest clonal expansion.

This CDR3 is built from 15 residues. Germline V gene lookup returns CDR1 SGHKS and CDR2 YYEKEE (reference sequence). V lost 1 base and J lost 3; bases outside the gene matches: 4. The rearrangement links TRBV5-5 to TRBJ2-5; 9 bases align to TRBD2. This material consisted of CD4+ or CD8+ T cells sorted from blood, taken in a trial of the OX40 agonist ivuxolimab. The source of this sequence is an adult with an advanced solid tumor such as melanoma, head and neck, liver or kidney cancer. DNA of the CDR3: TGTGCCAGCAGCTTGTTCTCTAGCGGGGAAGAGACCCAGTACTTC. Translating gives CASSLFSSGEETQYF.